This T cell receptor beta chain was documented in a study of shared clonotypes between healthy human individuals. Assay used: immunoSEQ multiplex PCR; TCRdb lists only in-frame clones, some missing. The table includes about 380,000 clones, roughly 96% detected once. Trimming left V 4 bases short and J 0 bases short, with 11 bases between. This CDR3 has 15 residues. Germline assignment: CDR1 SGHRS and CDR2 YFSETQ. The receptor's source is a man in his thirties or forties in good health. The V and J genes are TRBV5-1 and TRBJ1-3; TRBD1 is a possible D gene (5 bases). Input material: memory CD8+ T cells sorted from blood. Indicated subset: CD45RO+ cells pooled with CCR7-negative TemRA cells. Written as DNA, the CDR3 is TGCGCCAGCAGCCGGGACGCACACTCTGGAAACACCATATATTTT. Protein: CASSRDAHSGNTIYF.